These 18 T cell receptor beta chains originate from one sample sequenced in a study of beta chain features in type 1 diabetes. These receptors have no identified antigens. Study-level points and caveats: Among patients with Type 1 diabetes, TCRB CDR3s were moderately but significantly shorter in every one of the four CD4+ subsets.

The whole isolated RNA underwent reverse transcription, so sequencing captured expressed TCRB transcripts. Sequenced by immunoSEQ multiplex PCR; TCRdb stores in-frame clones only, minus some. The sample consists of roughly 150,000 clones, less than 9.5% of them appearing once. Sequenced: central memory CD4+ T cells from blood. The receptors originated from a woman between 40 and 50 years old with type 1 diabetes.

The chain has TRBV5-1 and TRBJ1-4; D possibly corresponds to TRBD1 (6 bases). The V gene lost 3 bases and the J gene lost 5 bases, with 14 bases spanning the gap. Germline values: CDR1 SGHRS, CDR2 YFSETQ. This CDR3 comprises 15 residues. The CDR3: CASSYLDRPNEKLFF. DNA for the CDR3: TGCGCCAGCAGCTACCTTGACAGGCCAAATGAAAAACTGTTTTTT. Together with reference TRBV5-1 and TRBJ1-4, the CDR3 gives the full variable domain: KAGVTQTPRYLIKTRGQQVTLSCSPISGHRSVSWYQQTPGQGLQFLFEYFSETQRNKGNFPGRFSGRQFSNSRSEMNVSTLELGDSALYLCASSYLDRPNEKLFFGSGTQLSVL.

This clone occurred a few times. V is TRBV29-1 and J is TRBJ2-7, with 7 positions matching TRBD2. The germline V gene encodes CDR1 SQVTM and CDR2 ANQGSEA. This CDR3 is built from 13 residues. V lost 6 bases to trimming and J lost 3 bases; unmatched junction nucleotides: 8. The CDR3 sequence: CSVRPGLFYEQYF. CDR3 in DNA: TGCAGCGTGAGGCCGGGACTATTCTACGAGCAGTACTTC.

This clone has just a few counts. The chain links TRBV6-5 to TRBJ1-2; 8 bases agree with TRBD1. The length of the CDR3 is 15 residues. CDR1 and CDR2 (germline): MNHEY, SVGAGI. V gave up 7 bases and J gave up 7 bases; unmatched junction bases: 14. In DNA form, the CDR3 reads TGTGCCAGCAACAACGACAGGGGAGGCAGAAGTGGCTACACCTTC. Protein: CASNNDRGGRSGYTF.

As concerns this clone: Within the sample, other DNA sequences also encode this same CDR3. The gene calls are TRBV19 and TRBJ2-1, with D maybe TRBD1 (6 bases). V was trimmed by 3 bases and J by 2 bases, leaving 8 bases between them. The CDR3 extends over 14 amino acids. Germline lookup yields CDR1 LNHDA and CDR2 SQIVND (reference sequence). This CDR3 reads CASSIQGPYNEQFF. CDR3 in DNA: TGTGCCAGTAGTATTCAGGGGCCCTACAATGAGCAGTTCTTC. The full variable domain, rest sourced from reference TRBV19 and TRBJ2-1, is DGGITQSPKYLFRKEGQNVTLSCEQNLNHDAMYWYRQDPGQGLRLIYYSQIVNDFQKGDIAEGYSVSREKKESFPLTVTSAQKNPTAFYLCASSIQGPYNEQFFGPGTRLTVL.

This clone turned up a few times. The chain couples TRBV7-2 to TRBJ1-6; 11 bases align to TRBD1. In germline, CDR1 is SGHTA, CDR2 FQGNSA. CDR3 length: 15 amino acids. The V and J ends lost 4 bases and 9 bases, in that order; junction bases with no gene match: 5. The DNA of the CDR3 is TGTGCCAGCAGCTGGACAGGGGGCGAGGCTTCACCCCTCCACTTT. Translated: CASSWTGGEASPLHF.

There are a few counts of this clone. V is TRBV7-3 and J is TRBJ1-2; D gene unclear. CDR1 is SGHTA and CDR2 is FQGTGA in the germline V gene. Trimming cost V 2 bases and J 4 bases, with 5 bases left between them. CDR3 length: 12 residues. DNA of the CDR3: TGTGCCAGCAGCTTAGAGGGCTATGGCTACACCTTC. The encoded protein is CASSLEGYGYTF.

This clone has a handful of counts. The chain links TRBV7-2 to TRBJ2-5; 9 bases line up with TRBD2. CDR3 length: 14 residues. With 6 bases clipped from V and 5 bases from J, the junction kept 7 bases outside the gene matches. Germline CDR1 and CDR2: SGHTA and FQGNSA. In DNA form, the CDR3 reads TGTGCCAGCAGGGCGGGAGGGGATGGGGAGACCCAGTACTTC. This sequence encodes CASRAGGDGETQYF.

This clone was counted many times. CDR3 bases: TGTGCCTCGCAAGCTTTTCGGTGGAATGAGCAGTTCTTC. This gives the protein CASQAFRWNEQFF. The chain has TRBV30 and TRBJ2-1; D gene unclear. This CDR3 region has 13 residues. The ends were cut back, 7 bases at V and 7 bases at J, with 17 bases in the middle. CDR1 and CDR2 (germline): GTSNPN, SVGIG (reference sequence).

A few counts support this clone. The genes are TRBV9 and TRBJ2-7; possible D gene TRBD1, 5 bases. V was clipped by 0 bases and J by 9 bases, with 19 bases between them. CDR1 is SGDLS, CDR2 YYNGEE, per germline. The CDR3 is 15 residues long. CDR3 loop: CASSVEGQGHSGQYF. CDR3 in DNA: TGTGCCAGCAGCGTAGAGGGGCAGGGCCATTCGGGGCAGTACTTC.

This clone was detected only a few times. V is TRBV28 and J is TRBJ2-7; no definite D call. Per germline, CDR1 MDHEN and CDR2 SYDVKM. The V gene lost 6 bases and the J gene lost 2 bases, with 11 bases spanning the gap. The CDR3 covers 13 residues. The CDR3 protein is CASSPTVTYEQYF. The CDR3 DNA reads TGTGCCAGCAGCCCGACTGTTACCTACGAGCAGTACTTC.

The rearrangement joins TRBV5-5 to TRBJ2-4, with D possibly matching TRBD2 (5 bases). Germline V lookup: CDR1 SGHKS, CDR2 YYEKEE (reference sequence). The germline V and J ends were trimmed by 3 bases and 10 bases, with 14 bases remaining between them. This CDR3 has 13 amino acids. CDR3 nucleotides: TGTGCCAGCAGCTCCCAGGAGCAGCGGATTCAGTACTTC. It translates to CASSSQEQRIQYF.

This rearrangement joins TRBV2 to TRBJ2-3, with D possibly TRBD2 on 6 matching bases. V lost 5 bases and J lost 3, with 15 bases in between. The CDR3 totals 15 residues. Germline values: CDR1 SNHLY, CDR2 FYNNEI. The CDR3 DNA reads TGTGCCAGCAGTTTTAGTTTCGGGGGTACAGATACGCAGTATTTT. Protein product: CASSFSFGGTDTQYF.

The rearrangement links TRBV19 to TRBJ2-7; D not certain. The CDR3 has 14 amino acids. Germline V gives CDR1 LNHDA, CDR2 SQIVND (reference sequence). The V and J ends lost 4 bases and 0 bases respectively, with 10 bases between them. The CDR3 coding sequence is TGTGCCAGTAGTACCGACTCGAGCTCCTACGAGCAGTACTTC. It translates to CASSTDSSSYEQYF.

This clone was counted at least ten times. The chain couples TRBV5-4 to TRBJ2-7; no clear D gene. With 1 base removed from V and 5 bases from J, the gap between germline ends came to 16 bases. The length of the CDR3 is 15 residues. The germline CDR1 and CDR2 sequences are SGHNT and YYREEE (reference sequence). This CDR3 reads CASSLRVGPVDEQYF. In nucleotides, the CDR3 is TGTGCCAGCAGCTTGCGGGTGGGTCCGGTCGACGAGCAGTACTTC.

The chain combines TRBV7-9 with TRBJ2-7; the match to TRBD2 covers 9 bases. Germline-derived CDR1 and CDR2 are SEHNR and FQNEAQ (reference sequence). Trimming cost V 7 bases and J 2 bases; bases outside gene matches: 9. The CDR3 covers 15 residues. The CDR3: CASTQGLAGAYEQYF. The CDR3 DNA follows: TGTGCCAGCACTCAAGGGTTAGCGGGGGCCTACGAGCAGTACTTC.

The chain couples TRBV28 to TRBJ1-1; 7 bases map to TRBD1. The CDR3 length is 16 residues. With V trimmed by 6 bases and J by 5 bases, 15 bases remained unmatched. Germline V gene data show CDR1 as MDHEN and CDR2 as SYDVKM. The CDR3 sequence: CASSGTNRGGLTEAFF. The CDR3 region has the DNA TGTGCCAGCAGCGGGACAAACAGGGGCGGGTTGACTGAAGCTTTCTTT.

The chain employs TRBV5-1 and TRBJ2-2; 9 bases map to TRBD1. V lost 4 bases and J lost 5; bases outside the gene matches: 9. The CDR3 is 16 amino acids. Germline V gene data show CDR1 as SGHRS and CDR2 as YFSETQ. DNA of the CDR3: TGCGCCAGCAGCGAGAACAGGGGGCGGAATACCGGGGAGCTGTTTTTT. Translation: CASSENRGRNTGELFF. The whole variable domain, remainder taken from reference TRBV5-1 and TRBJ2-2, is KAGVTQTPRYLIKTRGQQVTLSCSPISGHRSVSWYQQTPGQGLQFLFEYFSETQRNKGNFPGRFSGRQFSNSRSEMNVSTLELGDSALYLCASSENRGRNTGELFFGEGSRLTVL.

This clone has only a few counts. The chain is built from TRBV28 and TRBJ1-2; TRBD1 might be the D (6 bases). From germline, CDR1 is MDHEN and CDR2 SYDVKM. The length of the CDR3 is 12 residues. Trimming took 6 bases from V and 4 from J, leaving 9 bases between them. CDR3 coding DNA: TGTGCCAGCAGCTCGGACAGCTATGGCTACACCTTC. This sequence encodes CASSSDSYGYTF.